One and the same sample provided the 12 T cell receptor beta chains below, sequenced in a study of blood T cell repertoires in COVID-19. Sequencing used immunoSEQ multiplex PCR; TCRdb keeps in-frame clones, though not all of them. The data hold about 260,000 clones, with 85% to 90% observed a single time. The specimen was peripheral blood. These TCRs come from a man between 18 and 35 years old with active or convalescent COVID-19.

This chain joins TRBV4-1 and TRBJ2-2; TRBD1 aligns across 9 bases. The CDR3 is made up of 15 amino acids. The V and J ends lost 2 bases and 8 bases, in that order; junction bases with no gene match: 6. Germline CDR1 reads MGHRA; CDR2 reads YSYEKL. The CDR3 DNA sequence: TGCGCCAGCAGCCAACCCACAGGGGGCTCGGGGGAGCTGTTTTTT. It yields the protein CASSQPTGGSGELFF.

The chain links TRBV27 to TRBJ1-1; D is perhaps TRBD1 (5 bases). V lost 2 bases and J lost 5, with 12 bases in between. The CDR3 extends over 14 amino acids. The germline V gene encodes CDR1 MNHEY and CDR2 SMNVEV (reference sequence). Here the CDR3 reads CASSLTTGLTEAFF. CDR3 nucleotide sequence: TGTGCCAGCAGTTTAACTACAGGATTGACTGAAGCTTTCTTT.

The V and J genes are TRBV19 and TRBJ2-3; 8 bases agree with TRBD1. V lost 1 base to trimming and J lost 3 bases; unmatched junction nucleotides: 6. Germline V CDR1 and CDR2: LNHDA, SQIVND (reference sequence). The CDR3 is 16 amino acids. The CDR3 sequence: CASSIGTGSGTDTQYF. DNA for the CDR3: TGTGCCAGTAGTATAGGGACAGGGAGCGGAACAGATACGCAGTATTTT.

This rearrangement joins TRBV25-1 to TRBJ2-5, with 7 positions matching TRBD1. The CDR3 totals 17 residues. Germline CDR1 reads MGHDK; CDR2 reads SYGVNS. Germline trimming cut 6 bases from V and 7 bases from J; bases unmatched to any gene: 20. CDR3 amino acids: CASSDVGLQGFWGTQYF. In DNA form, the CDR3 reads TGTGCCAGCAGCGATGTGGGTCTACAGGGGTTCTGGGGGACCCAGTACTTC.

With respect to this clone: Because it lacks the conserved phenylalanine or tryptophan at the end, this CDR3 is likely a read error. The DNA is left out, because the CDR3 cannot be placed on it with certainty; the CDR3 is given as TCRdb lists it. The chain recombines TRBV16 with TRBJ2-7; the table's D gene call, TRBD1, was not cross checked with the DNA. CDR1 and CDR2 from the germline V gene are KGHSY and FQNENV. The CDR3 length equals 10 residues, ends included. This chain's CDR3 is CASSPGTSYH.

The chain is built from TRBV28 and TRBJ2-3; D is unresolved. This CDR3 spans 14 amino acids. The V end lost 6 bases, the J end lost 2 bases, and 12 bases lay between the germline ends. CDR1 is MDHEN and CDR2 is SYDVKM in the germline V gene. CDR3 protein: CASRTQAFTDTQYF. CDR3 nucleotides: TGTGCCAGCAGGACCCAGGCGTTCACAGATACGCAGTATTTT. The whole variable domain, remainder taken from reference TRBV28 and TRBJ2-3, is DVKVTQSSRYLVKRTGEKVFLECVQDMDHENMFWYRQDPGLGLRLIYFSYDVKMKEKGDIPEGYSVSREKKERFSLILESASTNQTSMYLCASRTQAFTDTQYFGPGTRLTVL.

This clone is a singleton in its sample. The genes are TRBV6-1 and TRBJ1-1; possible D gene TRBD1, 5 bases. Trimming took off 2 bases at V and 8 bases at J, with 15 bases between the two ends. From germline, CDR1 is MNHNS and CDR2 SASEGT. This CDR3 has 14 amino acids. The CDR3 DNA is TGTGCCAGCAGTGAAATGCAGGGTAGGTCAGAAGCTTTCTTT. Translated: CASSEMQGRSEAFF.

V gene TRBV7-8 combines with J gene TRBJ1-3; D is undetermined. Germline-derived CDR1 and CDR2 are SGHVS and FQNEAQ. V was clipped by 7 bases and J by 4 bases, with 14 bases between them. CDR3 length: 14 amino acids. CDR3 nucleotide sequence: TGTGCCAGCAAAATACAGAATTCAGGAAACACCATATATTTT. The encoded protein is CASKIQNSGNTIYF. Using reference TRBV7-8 and TRBJ1-3 for the parts outside the CDR3, the full variable domain is GAGVSQSPRYKVAKRGQDVALRCDPISGHVSLFWYQQALGQGPEFLTYFQNEAQLDKSGLPSDRFFAERPEGSVSTLKIQRTQQEDSAVYLCASKIQNSGNTIYFGEGSWLTVV.

Concerning this clone itself: This specimen includes other DNA sequences encoding the same CDR3. The rearrangement uses TRBV3-1 (or the pseudogene TRBV3-2) and TRBJ2-5; maybe TRBD2 (6 bases). The germline CDR1 and CDR2 sequences are LGHDT and YNNKEL (reference sequence). The CDR3 contains 14 residues. Trimming cost V 0 bases and J 1 base, with 6 bases left between them. The CDR3: CASSQEAGQETQYF. The CDR3 DNA reads TGTGCCAGCAGCCAAGAAGCGGGCCAAGAGACCCAGTACTTC.

The CDR3 DNA is TGTGCCAGTAGTATCCCGGGGGGGGCATATGGCTACACCTTC. Translation: CASSIPGGAYGYTF. The rearrangement uses TRBV19 and TRBJ1-2; TRBD1 is a possible D gene (6 bases). The ends were cut back, 3 bases at V and 5 bases at J, with 13 bases in the middle. Germline loops: CDR1 LNHDA, CDR2 SQIVND (reference sequence). The CDR3 consists of 14 residues.

This sequence joins TRBV2 and TRBJ1-6, with 8 positions matching TRBD1. Unmatched junction bases numbered 5, after V lost 3 bases and J lost 10 bases. This CDR3 spans 14 amino acids. Per germline, CDR1 SNHLY and CDR2 FYNNEI. This chain's CDR3 is CASSEDRVPSPLHF. In DNA, the CDR3 is TGTGCCAGCAGTGAGGACAGGGTGCCCTCACCCCTCCACTTT.

The rearrangement links TRBV11-2 to TRBJ1-5, with 11 bases matching TRBD1. This CDR3 region has 16 residues. Per germline, CDR1 SGHAT and CDR2 FQNNGV. Germline trimming cut 4 bases from V and 7 bases from J; bases unmatched to any gene: 9. The CDR3 sequence is CASSYGTGGWNQPQHF. The CDR3, as DNA: TGTGCCAGCAGCTACGGGACAGGGGGGTGGAACCAGCCCCAGCATTTT.